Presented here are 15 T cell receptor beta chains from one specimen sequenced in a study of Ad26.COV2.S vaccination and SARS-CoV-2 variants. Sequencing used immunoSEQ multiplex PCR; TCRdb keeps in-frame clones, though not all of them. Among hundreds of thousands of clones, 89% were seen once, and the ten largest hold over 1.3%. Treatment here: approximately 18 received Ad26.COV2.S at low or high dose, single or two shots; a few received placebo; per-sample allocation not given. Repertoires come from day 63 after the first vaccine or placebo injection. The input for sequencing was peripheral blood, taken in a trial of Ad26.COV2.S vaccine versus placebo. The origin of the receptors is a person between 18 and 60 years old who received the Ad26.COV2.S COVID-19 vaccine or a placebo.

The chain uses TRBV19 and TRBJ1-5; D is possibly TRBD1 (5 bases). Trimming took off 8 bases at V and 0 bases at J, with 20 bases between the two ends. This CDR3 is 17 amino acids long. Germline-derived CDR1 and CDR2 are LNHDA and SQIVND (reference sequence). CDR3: CASLRDPGRGSNQPQHF. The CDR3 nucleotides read TGTGCCAGTCTCAGGGACCCGGGGAGGGGTAGCAATCAGCCCCAGCATTTT.

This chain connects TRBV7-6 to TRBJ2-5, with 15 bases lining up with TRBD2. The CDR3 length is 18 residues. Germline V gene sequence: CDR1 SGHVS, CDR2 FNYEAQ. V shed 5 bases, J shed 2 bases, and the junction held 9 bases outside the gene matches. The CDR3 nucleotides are TGTGCCAGCAGCATCGGACTAGCGGGGGGGCTTCCTCAAGAGACCCAGTACTTC. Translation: CASSIGLAGGLPQETQYF. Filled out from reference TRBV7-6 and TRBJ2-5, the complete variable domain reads GAGVSQSPRYKVTKRGQDVALRCDPISGHVSLYWYRQALGQGPEFLTYFNYEAQQDKSGLPNDRFSAERPEGSISTLTIQRTEQRDSAMYRCASSIGLAGGLPQETQYFGPGTRLLVL.

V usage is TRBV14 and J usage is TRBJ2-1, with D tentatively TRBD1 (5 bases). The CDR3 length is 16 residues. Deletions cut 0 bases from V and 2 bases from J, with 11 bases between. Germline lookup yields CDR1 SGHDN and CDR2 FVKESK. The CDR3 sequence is CASSQDVGPPYNEQFF. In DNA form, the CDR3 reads TGTGCCAGCAGCCAAGATGTGGGGCCCCCCTACAATGAGCAGTTCTTC.

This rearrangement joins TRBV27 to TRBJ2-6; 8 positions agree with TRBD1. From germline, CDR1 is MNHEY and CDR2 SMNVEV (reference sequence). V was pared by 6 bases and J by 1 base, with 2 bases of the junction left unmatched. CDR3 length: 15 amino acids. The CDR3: CASSRTGSGANVLTF. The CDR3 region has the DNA TGTGCCAGCAGCCGGACAGGGTCTGGGGCCAACGTCCTGACTTTC. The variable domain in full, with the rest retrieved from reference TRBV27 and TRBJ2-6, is EAQVTQNPRYLITVTGKKLTVTCSQNMNHEYMSWYRQDPGLGLRQIYYSMNVEVTDKGDVPEGYKVSRKEKRNFPLILESPSPNQTSLYFCASSRTGSGANVLTFGAGSRLTVL.

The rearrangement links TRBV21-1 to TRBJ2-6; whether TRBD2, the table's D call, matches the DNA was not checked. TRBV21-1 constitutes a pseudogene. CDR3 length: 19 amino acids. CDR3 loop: CASSKSPADGDSGANVLTF. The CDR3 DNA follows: TGTGCCAGCAGCAAAAGTCCAGCCGACGGAGACTCTGGGGCCAACGTCCTGACTTTC.

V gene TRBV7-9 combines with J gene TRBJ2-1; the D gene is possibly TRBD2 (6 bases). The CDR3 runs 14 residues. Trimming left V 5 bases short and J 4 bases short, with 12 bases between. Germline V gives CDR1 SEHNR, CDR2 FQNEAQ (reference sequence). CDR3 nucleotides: TGTGCCAGCAGCCCGCGGGACTCTTACAATGAGCAGTTCTTC. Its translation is CASSPRDSYNEQFF.

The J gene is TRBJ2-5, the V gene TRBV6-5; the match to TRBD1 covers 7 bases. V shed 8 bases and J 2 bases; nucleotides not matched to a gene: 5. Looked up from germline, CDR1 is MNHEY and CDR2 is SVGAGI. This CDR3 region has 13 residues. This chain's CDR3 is CASQRDRQETQYF. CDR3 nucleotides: TGTGCCAGCCAACGGGACAGACAAGAGACCCAGTACTTC.

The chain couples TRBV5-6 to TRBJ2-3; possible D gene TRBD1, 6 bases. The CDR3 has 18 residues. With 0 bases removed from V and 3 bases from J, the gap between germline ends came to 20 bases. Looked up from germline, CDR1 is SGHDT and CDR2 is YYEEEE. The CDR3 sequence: CASSLDRVGSWMTDTQYF. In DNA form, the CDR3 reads TGTGCCAGCAGCTTGGACAGGGTCGGTTCGTGGATGACAGATACGCAGTATTTT.

This chain's CDR3 is CASSLGWTSGSLDTGELFF. The CDR3 DNA reads TGTGCCAGCAGCTTGGGGTGGACTAGCGGGAGCCTTGACACCGGGGAGCTGTTTTTT. This chain links TRBV5-8 with TRBJ2-2; 13 nucleotides align to TRBD2. The V gene's germline CDR1 is SGHTS and CDR2 YDEGEE. Unmatched junction bases numbered 8, after V lost 0 bases and J lost 3 bases. The CDR3 covers 19 residues.

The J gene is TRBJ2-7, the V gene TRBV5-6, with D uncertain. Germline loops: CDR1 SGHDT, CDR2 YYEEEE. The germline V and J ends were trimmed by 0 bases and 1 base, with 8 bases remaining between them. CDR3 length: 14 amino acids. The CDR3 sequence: CASSLVPESYEQYF. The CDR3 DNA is TGTGCCAGCAGCTTGGTTCCAGAATCCTACGAGCAGTACTTC.

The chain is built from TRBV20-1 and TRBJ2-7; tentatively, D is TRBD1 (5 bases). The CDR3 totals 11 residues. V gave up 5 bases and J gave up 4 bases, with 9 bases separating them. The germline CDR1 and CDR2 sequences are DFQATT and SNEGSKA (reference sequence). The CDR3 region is CSAEQAYEQYF. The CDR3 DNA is TGCAGTGCTGAACAGGCTTACGAGCAGTACTTC.

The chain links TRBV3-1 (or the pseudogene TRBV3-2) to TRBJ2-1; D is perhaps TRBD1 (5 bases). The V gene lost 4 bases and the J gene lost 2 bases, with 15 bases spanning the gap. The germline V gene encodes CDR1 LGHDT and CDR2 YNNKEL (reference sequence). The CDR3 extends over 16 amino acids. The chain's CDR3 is CASSPDPAGPYNEQFF. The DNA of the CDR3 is TGTGCCAGCAGCCCGGACCCGGCAGGGCCCTACAATGAGCAGTTCTTC.

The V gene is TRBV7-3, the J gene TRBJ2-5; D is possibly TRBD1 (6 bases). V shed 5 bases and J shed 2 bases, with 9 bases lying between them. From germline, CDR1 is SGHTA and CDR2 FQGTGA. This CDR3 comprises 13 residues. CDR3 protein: CASSAGAQETQYF. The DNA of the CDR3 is TGTGCCAGCAGCGCAGGGGCACAAGAGACCCAGTACTTC.

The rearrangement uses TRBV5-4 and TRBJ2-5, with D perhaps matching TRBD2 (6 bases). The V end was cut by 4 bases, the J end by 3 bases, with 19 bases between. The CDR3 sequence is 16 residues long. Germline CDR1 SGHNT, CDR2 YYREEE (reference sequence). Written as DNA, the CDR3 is TGTGCCAGCAGCCTAATCCCTAGCGATCCGAAAGAGACCCAGTACTTC. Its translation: CASSLIPSDPKETQYF.

The CDR3 DNA is TGTGCCAGCTCACCTGACAGGTACCAAGAGACCCAGTACTTC. As protein: CASSPDRYQETQYF. V and J are TRBV18 and TRBJ2-5; tentative D call: TRBD1 (6 bases). CDR1 and CDR2 from the germline V gene are KGHSH and LQKENI. The CDR3 runs to 14 residues. Trimming took off 3 bases at V and 0 bases at J, with 8 bases between the two ends.